These 28 T cell receptor beta chains share one sample of origin, sequenced in a study of vaccination and CD4 T cells after COVID-19. With the Oncomine TCR Beta short-read assay, DNA from cultured CD4+ T cells was sequenced. TCRdb reprocessed the PCR reads with MiXCR, giving one entry per CDR3 protein. This repertoire shows about 19,000 distinct CDR3 sequences, under 50% found once; its top ten account for 2% to 3%. Antigen specificity for these receptors is unknown. The sample's treatment: roughly 10-day PBMC culture with coronavirus spike peptide pools or control peptides (ViraFEST assay). The sequencing used CD4+ T cells from blood, cultured in vitro, collected after SARS-CoV-2 vaccination. Source of these receptors: a human donor who had recovered from COVID-19.

Here the CDR3 reads CASSYGQGSNEQYF. CDR3 bases: TGTGCCAGCAGTTACGGTCAGGGGAGTAACGAGCAGTACTTC. The V call is TRBV6-5, the J call TRBJ2-7, with D possibly being TRBD1 (6 bases). V lost 2 bases and J lost 5, with 13 bases in between. This CDR3 comprises 14 residues. The germline CDR1 and CDR2 sequences are MNHEY and SVGAGI.

The chain is built from TRBV14 and TRBJ2-7, with D possibly being TRBD2 (5 bases). Per germline, CDR1 SGHDN and CDR2 FVKESK. The CDR3 is 13 amino acids. Trimming left V 4 bases short and J 11 bases short, with 18 bases between. The CDR3 DNA reads as TGTGCCAGCAGCCTAGGAGGTTGGGGAGAGGAGTACTTC. Protein product: CASSLGGWGEEYF.

The chain has TRBV11-2 and TRBJ2-7, with D possibly being TRBD1 (5 bases). Trimming shortened V by 0 bases and J by 7 bases, and 10 bases separated the two germline ends. The CDR3 is 13 amino acids. Germline values: CDR1 SGHAT, CDR2 FQNNGV. Here the CDR3 reads CASSLDLAGEQYF. Written as DNA, the CDR3 is TGTGCCAGCAGCTTAGATCTGGCAGGGGAGCAGTACTTC.

This clonotype was observed a handful of times. The chain employs TRBV4-2 and TRBJ2-7, with D unclear. Trimming pared 0 bases from V and 3 bases from J, leaving 12 bases between. The CDR3 loop spans 15 amino acids. In germline, CDR1 is LGHNA, CDR2 YNFKEQ. The chain's CDR3 is CASSQELVGNYEQYF. The CDR3 DNA reads TGTGCCAGCAGCCAAGAGTTGGTGGGGAACTACGAGCAGTACTTC.

This clonotype was seen a few times. The genes are TRBV11-2 and TRBJ2-7, with D possibly matching TRBD1 (6 bases). The length of the CDR3 is 14 residues. Germline V gene lookup returns CDR1 SGHAT and CDR2 FQNNGV. The V and J ends lost 1 base and 6 bases respectively, with 13 bases between them. The CDR3 sequence is CASSLGAGAGEQYF. The CDR3, as DNA: TGTGCCAGCAGCTTAGGGGCAGGGGCAGGCGAGCAGTACTTC. The entire variable domain, with the rest obtained from reference TRBV11-2 and TRBJ2-7, is as follows: EAGVAQSPRYKIIEKRQSVAFWCNPISGHATLYWYQQILGQGPKLLIQFQNNGVVDDSQLPKDRFSAERLKGVDSTLKIQPAKLEDSAVYLCASSLGAGAGEQYFGPGTRLTVT.

The chain joins TRBV6-1 to TRBJ2-7; D gene ambiguous. The V gene's germline CDR1 is MNHNS and CDR2 SASEGT. This CDR3 is 12 amino acids long. Trimming removed 8 bases from V and 3 bases from J, with 11 bases in between. The CDR3: CASGKGFYEQYF. CDR3 bases: TGTGCCAGCGGTAAGGGCTTCTACGAGCAGTACTTC.

The V call is TRBV5-6, the J call TRBJ1-1; D is unclear. This CDR3 spans 14 amino acids. Between the trimmed V and J ends, which lost 0 bases and 2 bases, there was a span of 8 bases. CDR1 SGHDT and CDR2 YYEEEE come from the germline V gene. CDR3 nucleotides: TGTGCCAGCAGCTTGGTTGGGGTTAACACTGAAGCTTTCTTT. Translation: CASSLVGVNTEAFF.

This chain joins TRBV27 and TRBJ2-3; no clear D gene. V lost 8 bases and J lost 4, with 7 bases in between. Germline lookup yields CDR1 MNHEY and CDR2 SMNVEV (reference sequence). The CDR3 sequence is 11 residues long. In DNA form, the CDR3 reads TGTGCCAGCGTTCGGGCAGATACGCAGTATTTT. Amino acid sequence: CASVRADTQYF.

The count of this clonotype is one. The genes are TRBV15 and TRBJ2-1; the D gene could be TRBD1 or TRBD2 (5 bases each). This CDR3 is 14 amino acids long. Germline V gene data show CDR1 as LNHNV and CDR2 as YYDKDF (reference sequence). Trimming pared 6 bases from V and 5 bases from J, leaving 14 bases between. DNA of the CDR3: TGTGCCACCAGGAGGGGCGTCGTGAACAATGAGCAGTTCTTC. Translation gives CATRRGVVNNEQFF.

This chain connects TRBV28 to TRBJ2-6, with no clear D. CDR3 length equals 15 residues. Germline-derived CDR1 and CDR2 are MDHEN and SYDVKM. V shed 3 bases and J shed 0 bases, with 6 bases lying between them. The chain's CDR3 is CASSFRRSGANVLTF. The CDR3 coding sequence is TGTGCCAGCAGTTTTCGGCGCTCTGGGGCCAACGTCCTGACTTTC.

The J gene is TRBJ2-5, the V gene TRBV27; the D gene is possibly TRBD2 (6 bases). The V end lost 4 bases, the J end lost 2 bases, and 14 bases lay between the germline ends. The CDR3 consists of 15 residues. CDR1 is MNHEY, CDR2 SMNVEV, per germline (reference sequence). CDR3 DNA sequence: TGTGCCAGCAGTTGGACCGGGACTCGACAAGAGACCCAGTACTTC. Its protein product is CASSWTGTRQETQYF.

V gene TRBV2 combines with J gene TRBJ1-5; D perhaps matches TRBD1 (5 bases). This CDR3 has 13 residues. Trimming left V 3 bases short and J 5 bases short, with 8 bases between. From germline, CDR1 is SNHLY and CDR2 FYNNEI. This CDR3 reads CASSDLQDQPQHF. The CDR3, as DNA: TGTGCCAGCAGTGACCTACAGGATCAGCCCCAGCATTTT.

The chain uses TRBV11-2 and TRBJ2-2; D is unclear. This CDR3 is built from 12 residues. The germline V gene has CDR1 SGHAT and CDR2 FQNNGV. V was shortened by 6 bases and J by 6 bases, with 8 bases between the two germline ends. The CDR3 bases are TGTGCCAGCAGTCCAATCGCCGGGGAGCTGTTTTTT. It is translated as CASSPIAGELFF.

The table lists this clonotype with a few counts. The chain links TRBV25-1 to TRBJ2-1, with no clear D. Germline values: CDR1 MGHDK, CDR2 SYGVNS. This CDR3 is 13 amino acids long. The V gene lost 4 bases and the J gene lost 6 bases, with 10 bases spanning the gap. The CDR3 reads CASSGLGPNEQFF. The CDR3 DNA is TGTGCCAGCAGTGGGCTAGGCCCCAATGAGCAGTTCTTC.

This sequence joins TRBV20-1 and TRBJ2-7; 7 nucleotides match TRBD1. This CDR3 is built from 14 residues. V gave up 3 bases and J gave up 0 bases; unmatched junction bases: 5. The germline gives CDR1 DFQATT, CDR2 SNEGSKA (reference sequence). CDR3 sequence: CSASQDRISYEQYF. Written as DNA, the CDR3 is TGCAGTGCTAGCCAGGACAGGATCTCCTACGAGCAGTACTTC.

CDR3 in amino acids: CSVGLGLGEQYF. As DNA, the CDR3 is TGCAGCGTTGGGCTGGGCCTAGGAGAGCAGTACTTC. The V call is TRBV29-1, the J call TRBJ2-7; D unresolved. The V gene lost 4 bases and the J gene lost 7 bases, with 14 bases spanning the gap. Germline V gene data show CDR1 as SQVTM and CDR2 as ANQGSEA. The CDR3 sequence is 12 residues long.

V gene TRBV20-1 combines with J gene TRBJ1-1; the D is unclear. The V gene lost 5 bases and the J gene lost 0 bases, with 10 bases spanning the gap. The CDR3 is 13 residues long. Germline V gene data show CDR1 as DFQATT and CDR2 as SNEGSKA (reference sequence). CDR3 DNA sequence: TGCAGTGCTGACACGCAGCTGAACACTGAAGCTTTCTTT. Translation: CSADTQLNTEAFF.

This clonotype was counted a few times. The chain joins TRBV6-5 to TRBJ1-1; perhaps TRBD1 as D (6 bases). Trimming pared 2 bases from V and 3 bases from J, leaving 10 bases between. Per germline, CDR1 MNHEY and CDR2 SVGAGI. This CDR3 region has 14 residues. The DNA of the CDR3 is TGTGCCAGCAGTTACGGGGGCCGTGACACTGAAGCTTTCTTT. This sequence encodes CASSYGGRDTEAFF.

The chain recombines TRBV5-6 with TRBJ2-3; the D gene is possibly TRBD2 (6 bases). Germline assignment: CDR1 SGHDT and CDR2 YYEEEE. V lost 0 bases to trimming and J lost 6 bases, with 14 bases between them. CDR3 length: 15 amino acids. CDR3 loop: CASSLAVGTPDTQYF. CDR3 nucleotides: TGTGCCAGCAGCTTGGCCGTCGGGACTCCGGATACGCAGTATTTT. Filled out from reference TRBV5-6 and TRBJ2-3, the complete variable domain reads DAGVTQSPTHLIKTRGQQVTLRCSPKSGHDTVSWYQQALGQGPQFIFQYYEEEERQRGNFPDRFSGHQFPNYSSELNVNALLLGDSALYLCASSLAVGTPDTQYFGPGTRLTVL.

The chain employs TRBV20-1 and TRBJ2-7; perhaps D is TRBD1 or TRBD2 (6 bases each). The CDR3 is 14 amino acids. The V and J ends lost 6 bases and 2 bases respectively, with 17 bases between them. Germline V gives CDR1 DFQATT, CDR2 SNEGSKA (reference sequence). Here the CDR3 reads CSAQDRGRTYEQYF. CDR3 nucleotides: TGCAGTGCACAAGACCGGGGGCGAACCTACGAGCAGTACTTC.

This chain joins TRBV6-1 and TRBJ1-2, with D uncertain. The germline V gene has CDR1 MNHNS and CDR2 SASEGT. The CDR3 has 17 amino acids. The ends were cut back, 2 bases at V and 4 bases at J, with 20 bases in the middle. The CDR3 sequence is CASSESEGAGGAYGYTF. The CDR3 DNA follows: TGTGCCAGCAGTGAATCCGAGGGAGCAGGAGGCGCCTATGGCTACACCTTC.

The V and J genes are TRBV12-3 or TRBV12-4 and TRBJ1-1; D uncertain. Between the trimmed V and J ends, which lost 1 base and 1 base, there was a span of 4 bases. There are 13 residues in the CDR3. DNA for the CDR3: TGTGCCAGCAGTTTAGGGGCGAACACTGAAGCTTTCTTT. It yields the protein CASSLGANTEAFF.

This rearrangement joins TRBV6-2 or TRBV6-3 to TRBJ1-5, with 10 bases aligning to TRBD1. V lost 6 bases and J lost 4; bases outside the gene matches: 6. The CDR3 covers 15 residues. Looked up from germline, CDR1 is MNHEY and CDR2 is SVGEGT. As DNA, the CDR3 is TGTGCCAGCAGACACGGACAGGGGGTTAATCAGCCCCAGCATTTT. Amino acids: CASRHGQGVNQPQHF.

CDR3 bases: TGTGCCAGCAGTGCAGGGTACGCCAATCAGCCCCAGCATTTT. Amino acid sequence: CASSAGYANQPQHF. This rearrangement joins TRBV2 to TRBJ1-5, with D tentatively TRBD1 (5 bases). The CDR3 runs 14 residues. Per germline, CDR1 SNHLY and CDR2 FYNNEI. V lost 4 bases and J 3 bases, leaving 10 bases between the germline ends.

This clonotype was recorded a few times. CDR3 sequence (DNA): TGCAGTGCCAGTGTGCCAGGTGGCAATCAGCCCCAGCATTTT. This sequence encodes CSASVPGGNQPQHF. The gene calls are TRBV20-1 and TRBJ1-5, with unresolved D. This CDR3 is 14 amino acids long. The germline gives CDR1 DFQATT, CDR2 SNEGSKA (reference sequence). Trimming stripped 6 bases from V and 2 bases from J, with 14 bases between.

The chain recombines TRBV30 with TRBJ2-5; D is perhaps TRBD2 (6 bases). The CDR3 is 15 residues long. Germline CDR1 GTSNPN, CDR2 SVGIG (reference sequence). Trimming removed 0 bases at V and 0 bases at J, with 11 bases between. Here the CDR3 DNA reads TGTGCCTGGAGTGTAACGGGGGTGTACCAAGAGACCCAGTACTTC. Translation: CAWSVTGVYQETQYF.

The rearrangement links TRBV6-2 or TRBV6-3 to TRBJ2-7; 8 positions agree with TRBD2. V lost 3 bases to trimming and J lost 6 bases; unmatched junction nucleotides: 10. The length of the CDR3 is 15 residues. The germline V gene encodes CDR1 MNHEY and CDR2 SVGEGT. The CDR3 protein is CASSYRREGSGEQYF. CDR3 nucleotides: TGTGCCAGCAGTTATAGACGGGAGGGGTCCGGCGAGCAGTACTTC.

The chain joins TRBV20-1 to TRBJ2-7; 7 bases fit TRBD1. This CDR3 is built from 16 residues. CDR1 and CDR2 (germline): DFQATT, SNEGSKA (reference sequence). Losses at the gene ends were 3 bases for V and 2 bases for J; bases not matched to a gene: 13. The CDR3 here is CSAREIPTGTTYEQYF. CDR3 DNA: TGCAGTGCTAGGGAAATCCCGACAGGGACGACCTACGAGCAGTACTTC.